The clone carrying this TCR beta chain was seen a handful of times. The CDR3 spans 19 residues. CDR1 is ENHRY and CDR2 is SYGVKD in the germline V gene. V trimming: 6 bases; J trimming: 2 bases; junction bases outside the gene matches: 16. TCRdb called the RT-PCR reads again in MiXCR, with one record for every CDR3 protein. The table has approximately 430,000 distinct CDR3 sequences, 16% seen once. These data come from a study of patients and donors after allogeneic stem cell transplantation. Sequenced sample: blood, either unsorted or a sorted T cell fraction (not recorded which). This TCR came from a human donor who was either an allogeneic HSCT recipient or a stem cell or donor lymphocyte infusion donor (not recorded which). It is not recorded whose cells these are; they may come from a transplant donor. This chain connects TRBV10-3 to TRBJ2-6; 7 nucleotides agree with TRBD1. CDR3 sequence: CAIRGAGTDNKTGANVLTF. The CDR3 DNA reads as TGTGCCATCAGAGGGGCCGGGACAGACAATAAGACTGGGGCCAACGTCCTGACTTTC.